This paragraph reports one T cell receptor beta chain. Trimming shortened V by 4 bases and J by 6 bases, and 6 bases separated the two germline ends. Germline V lookup: CDR1 SEHNR, CDR2 FQNEAQ (reference sequence). This CDR3 contains 11 residues. This entry comes from a study of control samples from healthy donors and cancer patients. Some clones are missing from TCRdb's copy, which holds only in-frame ones; the method was immunoSEQ multiplex PCR. This sample has under 150,000 clones, with around 96% found just once. This receptor was identified in a man younger than 40 in good health. Sequences were obtained from blood. The chain uses TRBV7-9 and TRBJ1-1; D is uncertain. The CDR3 spells CASSSLAEAFF. The CDR3 DNA reads TGTGCCAGCAGCTCCCTCGCTGAAGCTTTCTTT.